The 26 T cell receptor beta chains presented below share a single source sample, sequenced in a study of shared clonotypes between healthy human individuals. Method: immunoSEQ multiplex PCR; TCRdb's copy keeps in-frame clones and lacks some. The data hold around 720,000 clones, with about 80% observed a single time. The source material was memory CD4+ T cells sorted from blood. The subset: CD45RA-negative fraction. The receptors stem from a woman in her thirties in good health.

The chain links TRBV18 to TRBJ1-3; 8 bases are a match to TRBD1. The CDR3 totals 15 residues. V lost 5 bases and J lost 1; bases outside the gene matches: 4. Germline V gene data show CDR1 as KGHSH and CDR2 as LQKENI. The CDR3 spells CASSRQGISGNTIYF. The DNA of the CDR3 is TGTGCCAGCTCAAGACAGGGGATTTCTGGAAACACCATATATTTT.

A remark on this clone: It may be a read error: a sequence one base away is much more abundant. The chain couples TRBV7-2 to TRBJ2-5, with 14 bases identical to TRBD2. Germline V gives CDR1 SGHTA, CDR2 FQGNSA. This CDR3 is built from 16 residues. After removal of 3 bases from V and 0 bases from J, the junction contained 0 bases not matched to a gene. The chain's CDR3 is CASSLGLAGDQETQYF. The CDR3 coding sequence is TGTGCCAGCAGCTTGGGACTAGCGGGAGACCAAGAGACCCAGTACTTC.

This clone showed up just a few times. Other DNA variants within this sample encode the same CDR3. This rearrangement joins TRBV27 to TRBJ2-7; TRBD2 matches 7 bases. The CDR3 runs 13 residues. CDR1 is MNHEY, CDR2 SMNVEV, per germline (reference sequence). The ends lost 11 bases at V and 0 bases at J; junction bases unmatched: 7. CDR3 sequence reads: CASRLADSYEQYF. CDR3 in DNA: TGTGCCTCCCGGCTAGCGGACTCCTACGAGCAGTACTTC.

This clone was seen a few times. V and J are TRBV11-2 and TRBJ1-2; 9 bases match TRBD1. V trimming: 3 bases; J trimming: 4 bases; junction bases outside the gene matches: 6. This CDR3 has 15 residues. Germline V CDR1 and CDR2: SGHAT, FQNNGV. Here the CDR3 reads CASSFLGQGIYGYTF. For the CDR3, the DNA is TGTGCCAGCAGCTTCCTGGGACAGGGCATCTATGGCTACACCTTC.

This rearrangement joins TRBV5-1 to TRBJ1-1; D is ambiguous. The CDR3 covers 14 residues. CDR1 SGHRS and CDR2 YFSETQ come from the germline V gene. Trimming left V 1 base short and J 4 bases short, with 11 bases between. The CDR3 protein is CASSLYLRGTEAFF. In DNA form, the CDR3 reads TGCGCCAGCAGCTTGTACCTTCGGGGCACTGAAGCTTTCTTT.

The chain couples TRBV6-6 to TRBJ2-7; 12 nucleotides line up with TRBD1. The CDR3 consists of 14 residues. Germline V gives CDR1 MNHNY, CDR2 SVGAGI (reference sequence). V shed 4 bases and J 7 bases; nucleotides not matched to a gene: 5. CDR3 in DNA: TGTGCCAGCAGTTTGGGACAGGGGGCTCGTGAGCAGTACTTC. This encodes CASSLGQGAREQYF.

In nucleotides, the CDR3 is TGTGCCAGCAGTGAGAGTAGTAGCAATCAGCCCCAGCATTTT. Translated, it gives CASSESSSNQPQHF. The chain joins TRBV6-1 to TRBJ1-5, with D hard to call. With 3 bases removed from V and 0 bases from J, the gap between germline ends came to 6 bases. Germline V CDR1 and CDR2: MNHNS, SASEGT. The CDR3 contains 14 residues.

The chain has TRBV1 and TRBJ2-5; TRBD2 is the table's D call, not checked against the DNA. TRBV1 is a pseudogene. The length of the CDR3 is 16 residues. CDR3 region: CTSSPGLAGRGETQYF. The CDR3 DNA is TGCACCAGCAGTCCAGGACTAGCGGGACGGGGAGAGACCCAGTACTTC.

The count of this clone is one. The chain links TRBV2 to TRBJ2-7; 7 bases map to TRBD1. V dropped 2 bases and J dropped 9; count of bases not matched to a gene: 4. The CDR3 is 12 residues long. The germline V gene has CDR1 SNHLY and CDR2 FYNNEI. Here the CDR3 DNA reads TGTGCCAGCAGTGAACGAGGGGGCAGGCAGTACTTC. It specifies CASSERGGRQYF.

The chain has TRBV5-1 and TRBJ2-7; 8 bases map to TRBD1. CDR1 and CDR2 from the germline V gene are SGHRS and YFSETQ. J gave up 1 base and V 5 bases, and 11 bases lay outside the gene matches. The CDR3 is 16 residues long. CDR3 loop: CASSRGSGQASYEQYF. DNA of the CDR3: TGCGCCAGCAGTAGAGGGTCGGGACAGGCATCCTACGAGCAGTACTTC.

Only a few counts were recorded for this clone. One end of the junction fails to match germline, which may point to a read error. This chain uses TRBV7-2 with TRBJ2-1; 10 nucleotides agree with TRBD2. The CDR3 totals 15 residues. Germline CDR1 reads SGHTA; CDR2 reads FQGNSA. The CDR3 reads CASRLAGGGYNEQFF. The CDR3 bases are TGTGCCAGCAGATTAGCGGGAGGCGGGTACAATGAGCAGTTCTTC.

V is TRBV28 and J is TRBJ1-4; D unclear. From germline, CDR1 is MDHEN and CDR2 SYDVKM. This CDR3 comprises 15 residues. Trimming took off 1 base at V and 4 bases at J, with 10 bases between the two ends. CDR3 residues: CASSLFPGHNEKLFF. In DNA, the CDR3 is TGTGCCAGCAGTTTATTCCCAGGTCATAATGAAAAACTGTTTTTT.

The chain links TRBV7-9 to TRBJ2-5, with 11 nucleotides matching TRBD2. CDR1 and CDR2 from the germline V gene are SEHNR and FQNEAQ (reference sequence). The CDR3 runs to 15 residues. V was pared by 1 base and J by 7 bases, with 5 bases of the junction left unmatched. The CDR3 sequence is CASSLVAGGLWTQYF. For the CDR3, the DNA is TGTGCCAGCAGCTTAGTAGCGGGAGGGCTCTGGACCCAGTACTTC.

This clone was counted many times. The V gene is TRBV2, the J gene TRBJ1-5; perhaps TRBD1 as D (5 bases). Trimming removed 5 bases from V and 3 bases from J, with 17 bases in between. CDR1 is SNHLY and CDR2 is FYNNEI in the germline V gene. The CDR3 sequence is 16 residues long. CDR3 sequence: CASSLQLGGINQPQHF. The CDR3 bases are TGTGCCAGCAGTCTCCAGTTGGGGGGTATCAATCAGCCCCAGCATTTT.

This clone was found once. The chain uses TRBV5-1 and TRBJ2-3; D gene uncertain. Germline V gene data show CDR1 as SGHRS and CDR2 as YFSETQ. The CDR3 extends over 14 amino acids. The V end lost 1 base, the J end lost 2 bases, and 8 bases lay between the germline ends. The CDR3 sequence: CASSLFRATDTQYF. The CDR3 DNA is TGCGCCAGCAGCTTGTTTCGGGCCACAGATACGCAGTATTTT.

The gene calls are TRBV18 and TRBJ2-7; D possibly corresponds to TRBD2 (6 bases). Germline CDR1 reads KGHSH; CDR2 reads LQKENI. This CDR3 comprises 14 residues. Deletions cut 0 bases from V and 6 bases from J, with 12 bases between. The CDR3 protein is CASSPPASATEQYF. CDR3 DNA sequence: TGTGCCAGCTCACCACCGGCTAGCGCAACCGAGCAGTACTTC.

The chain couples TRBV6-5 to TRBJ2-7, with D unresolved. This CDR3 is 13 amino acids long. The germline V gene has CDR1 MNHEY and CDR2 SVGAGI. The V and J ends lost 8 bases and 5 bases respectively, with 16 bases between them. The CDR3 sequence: CASSTGWADEQYF. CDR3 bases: TGTGCCAGCTCAACTGGGTGGGCCGACGAGCAGTACTTC.

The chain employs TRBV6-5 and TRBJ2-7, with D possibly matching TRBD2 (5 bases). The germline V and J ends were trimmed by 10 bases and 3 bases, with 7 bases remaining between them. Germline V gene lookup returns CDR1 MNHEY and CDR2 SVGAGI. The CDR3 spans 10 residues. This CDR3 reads CATRGYEQYF. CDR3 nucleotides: TGTGCCACCCGGGGCTACGAGCAGTACTTC.

The CDR3 DNA reads as TGTGCCAGCGGGGGGACAGGGACGAGAATGAGCAATCAGCCCCAGCATTTT. Translation: CASGGTGTRMSNQPQHF. This sequence joins TRBV2 and TRBJ1-5; 9 nucleotides match TRBD1. The CDR3 covers 17 residues. V lost 8 bases, J lost 1 base, and 12 bases stayed unmatched. Germline V gene lookup returns CDR1 SNHLY and CDR2 FYNNEI.

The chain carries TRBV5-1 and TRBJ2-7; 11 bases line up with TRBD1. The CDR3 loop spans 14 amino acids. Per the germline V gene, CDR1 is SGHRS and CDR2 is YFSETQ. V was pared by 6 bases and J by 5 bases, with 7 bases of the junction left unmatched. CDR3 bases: TGCGCCAGCACGACCGGGACAGGGGGTAACGAGCAGTACTTC. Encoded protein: CASTTGTGGNEQYF. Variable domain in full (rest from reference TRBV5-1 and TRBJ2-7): KAGVTQTPRYLIKTRGQQVTLSCSPISGHRSVSWYQQTPGQGLQFLFEYFSETQRNKGNFPGRFSGRQFSNSRSEMNVSTLELGDSALYLCASTTGTGGNEQYFGPGTRLTVT.

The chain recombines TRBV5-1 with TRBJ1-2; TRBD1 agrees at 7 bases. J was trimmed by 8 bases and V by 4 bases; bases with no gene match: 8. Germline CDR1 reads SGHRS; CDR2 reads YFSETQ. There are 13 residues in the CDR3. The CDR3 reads CASSREGAPGYTF. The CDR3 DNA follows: TGCGCCAGCAGCCGGGAGGGGGCTCCGGGCTACACCTTC.

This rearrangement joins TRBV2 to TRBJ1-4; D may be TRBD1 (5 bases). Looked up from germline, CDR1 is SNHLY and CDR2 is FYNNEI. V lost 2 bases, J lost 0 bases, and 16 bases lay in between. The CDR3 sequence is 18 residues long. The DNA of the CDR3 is TGTGCCAGCAGTGAATGGGACCCGAAGCTCGCAACTAATGAAAAACTGTTTTTT. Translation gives CASSEWDPKLATNEKLFF. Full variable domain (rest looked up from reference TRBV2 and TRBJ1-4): EPEVTQTPSHQVTQMGQEVILRCVPISNHLYFYWYRQILGQKVEFLVSFYNNEISEKSEIFDDQFSVERPDGSNFTLKIRSTKLEDSAMYFCASSEWDPKLATNEKLFFGSGTQLSVL.

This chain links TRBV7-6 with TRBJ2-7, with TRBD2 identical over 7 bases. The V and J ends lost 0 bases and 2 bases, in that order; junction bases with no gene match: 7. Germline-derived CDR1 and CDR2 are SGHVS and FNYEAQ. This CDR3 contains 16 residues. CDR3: CASSLAVPSGAYEQYF. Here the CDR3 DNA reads TGTGCCAGCAGCTTAGCAGTTCCTAGCGGAGCCTACGAGCAGTACTTC.

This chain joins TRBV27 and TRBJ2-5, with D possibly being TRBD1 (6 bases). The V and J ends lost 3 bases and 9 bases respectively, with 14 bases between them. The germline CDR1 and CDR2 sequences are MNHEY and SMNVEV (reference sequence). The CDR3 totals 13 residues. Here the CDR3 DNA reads TGTGCCAGCAGTTTTCGACAGGACGGGGCCCAGTACTTC. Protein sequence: CASSFRQDGAQYF.

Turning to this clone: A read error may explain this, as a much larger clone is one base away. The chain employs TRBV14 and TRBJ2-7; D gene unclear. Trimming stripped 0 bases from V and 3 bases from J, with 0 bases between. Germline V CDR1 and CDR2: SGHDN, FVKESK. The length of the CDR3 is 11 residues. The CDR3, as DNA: TGTGCCAGCAGCCAAGACTACGAGCAGTACTTC. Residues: CASSQDYEQYF.

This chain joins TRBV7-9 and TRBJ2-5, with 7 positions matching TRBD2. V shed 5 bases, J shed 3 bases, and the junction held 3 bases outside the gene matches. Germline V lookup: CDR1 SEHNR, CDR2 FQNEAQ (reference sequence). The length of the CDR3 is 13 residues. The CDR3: CASSELAKETQYF. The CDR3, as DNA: TGTGCCAGCAGCGAACTAGCGAAAGAGACCCAGTACTTC.